This T cell receptor (beta chain) appears in the sequencing data of a study of post-analysis software for immune sequencing data. Overall study results and limits: Comparison of patients with controls showed five TRBV segments more frequent in patients, TRBV5-6, TRBV5-1 and TRBV20-1 among them.

The CDR3 covers 15 residues. The germline gives CDR1 SEHNR, CDR2 FQNEAQ (reference sequence). This clonotype was found a few times. Its matching antigen is unknown. Sequence at one end of the junction differs from germline and may be a read error. Tagging with unique molecular identifiers was a feature of the TCR beta cDNA libraries. From the PCR reads, TCRdb called clonotypes with MiXCR, one entry per CDR3 protein. The table shows 700,000 to 800,000 distinct CDR3 sequences, with 25% to 30% occurring only once. The rearrangement links TRBV7-9 to TRBJ2-7; 11 bases are a match to TRBD2. The sequencing input was blood. The TCR sequence derives from a girl aged 5-17 years with multiple sclerosis. For the CDR3, the DNA is TGCGCCAGCAGCCCCGAAGCTAGCGGGAGGAACGAGCAGTACTTC. It encodes CASSPEASGRNEQYF.